The T cell receptor (beta chain) described here comes from a study of blood T cell repertoires in COVID-19. As for the study in general: The United States, Italy and Spain provided the acute and convalescent COVID-19 samples. PBMCs, B-cell-depleted T cells, or T cells were the source of the cDNA or gDNA that made up the material.

Sequenced by immunoSEQ multiplex PCR; TCRdb stores in-frame clones only, minus some. The data contain roughly 190,000 clones, less than 90% of them singletons. This CDR3 region has 12 residues. Germline CDR1 and CDR2: LGHNT and FRNRAP. Trimming stripped 8 bases from V and 1 base from J, with 5 bases between. Material: peripheral blood. This chain links TRBV12-5 with TRBJ2-2; no clear D gene. The TCR sequence derives from a woman aged 55-69 years with COVID-19, enrolled during active disease. The DNA of the CDR3 is TGTGCTAGTCGCAGGAACACCGGGGAGCTGTTTTTT. Its protein product is CASRRNTGELFF.